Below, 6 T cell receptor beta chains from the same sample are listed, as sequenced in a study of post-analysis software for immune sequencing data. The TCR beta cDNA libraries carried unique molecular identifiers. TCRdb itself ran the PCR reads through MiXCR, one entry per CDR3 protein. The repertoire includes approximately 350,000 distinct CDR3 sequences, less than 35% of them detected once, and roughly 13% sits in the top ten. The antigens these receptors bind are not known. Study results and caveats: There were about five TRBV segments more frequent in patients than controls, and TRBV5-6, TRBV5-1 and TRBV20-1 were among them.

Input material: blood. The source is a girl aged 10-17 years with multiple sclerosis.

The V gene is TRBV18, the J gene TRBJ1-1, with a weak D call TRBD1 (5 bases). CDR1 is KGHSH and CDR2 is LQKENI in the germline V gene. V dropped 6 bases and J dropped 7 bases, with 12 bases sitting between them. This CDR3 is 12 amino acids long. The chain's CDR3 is CASSQDSFEAFF. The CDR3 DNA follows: TGTGCCAGCTCTCAAGACAGCTTTGAAGCTTTCTTT.

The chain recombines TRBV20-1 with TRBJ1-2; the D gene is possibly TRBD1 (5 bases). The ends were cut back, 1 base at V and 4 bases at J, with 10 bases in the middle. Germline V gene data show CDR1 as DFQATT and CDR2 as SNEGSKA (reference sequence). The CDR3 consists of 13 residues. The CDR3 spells CSARGRGSYGYTF. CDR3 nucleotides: TGCAGTGCTAGAGGTCGGGGGAGCTATGGCTACACCTTC.

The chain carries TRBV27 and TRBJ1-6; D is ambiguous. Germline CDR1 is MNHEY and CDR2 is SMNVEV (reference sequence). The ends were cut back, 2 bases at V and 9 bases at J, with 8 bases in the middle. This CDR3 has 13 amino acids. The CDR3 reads CASSLMVGSPLHF. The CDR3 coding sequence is TGTGCCAGCAGTTTAATGGTCGGTTCACCCCTCCACTTT.

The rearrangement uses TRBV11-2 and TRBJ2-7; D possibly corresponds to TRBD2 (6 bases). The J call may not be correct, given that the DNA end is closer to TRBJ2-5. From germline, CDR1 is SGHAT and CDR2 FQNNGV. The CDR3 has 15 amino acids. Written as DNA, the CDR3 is TGTGCCAGCAGCTTATGGGACTCCTCAGGAGAGACCCAGTACTTC. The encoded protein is CASSLWDSSGETQYF.

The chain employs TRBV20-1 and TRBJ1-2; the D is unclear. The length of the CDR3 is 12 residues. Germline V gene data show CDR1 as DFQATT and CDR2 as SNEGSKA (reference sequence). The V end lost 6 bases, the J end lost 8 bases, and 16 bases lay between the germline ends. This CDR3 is CSAISSAEGYTF. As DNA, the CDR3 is TGCAGTGCCATAAGCTCCGCGGAGGGCTACACCTTC.

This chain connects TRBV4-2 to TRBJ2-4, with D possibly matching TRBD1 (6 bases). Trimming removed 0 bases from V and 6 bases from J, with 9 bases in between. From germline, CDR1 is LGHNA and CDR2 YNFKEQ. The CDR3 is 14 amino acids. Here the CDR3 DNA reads TGTGCCAGCAGCCAAGAGGGGGCGGTAAACATTCAGTACTTC. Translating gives CASSQEGAVNIQYF.